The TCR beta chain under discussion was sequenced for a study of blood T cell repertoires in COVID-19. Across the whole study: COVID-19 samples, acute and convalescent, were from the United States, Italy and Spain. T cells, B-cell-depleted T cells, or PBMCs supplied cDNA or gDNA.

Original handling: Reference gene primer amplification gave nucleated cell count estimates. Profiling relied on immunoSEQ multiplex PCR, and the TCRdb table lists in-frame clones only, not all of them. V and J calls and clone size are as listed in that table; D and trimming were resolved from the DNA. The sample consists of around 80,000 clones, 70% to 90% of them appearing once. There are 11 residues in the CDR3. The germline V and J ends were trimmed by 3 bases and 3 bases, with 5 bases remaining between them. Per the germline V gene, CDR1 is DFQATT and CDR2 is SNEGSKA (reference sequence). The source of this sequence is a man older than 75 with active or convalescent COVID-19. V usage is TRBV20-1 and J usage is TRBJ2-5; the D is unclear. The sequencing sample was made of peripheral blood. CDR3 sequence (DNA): TGCAGTGCTAGCGAGAAAGAGACCCAGTACTTC. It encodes CSASEKETQYF.